One T cell receptor beta chain is described in this entry. Its antigen is still unknown. No base qualities exist here, and no much larger clone lies one base off it. Including the terminal cysteine and phenylalanine, the CDR3 comprises 14 residues. Of the read, only the CDR3 DNA is kept; its 42 bases are in frame from base 1. From a lookup of the germline V gene, CDR1 and CDR2 are MNHEY and SVGEGT. Cut back by 8 bases and 2 bases, the V and J ends lie 15 bases apart. This record belongs to a study of blood T cells in healthy people across ages (dated by TCRdb to the mid-2010s). Regarding the research as a whole: In model experiments, template switching captured roughly one uniquely barcoded TCR beta cDNA molecule for every two T cells. The study measured age-related changes in TCR beta repertoire diversity using deep sequencing normalized with unique cDNA molecular identifiers. The donors were split into four age groups: young (average roughly 15 years), middle-aged (around 40), aged (roughly 65) and long-lived (under 90). To avoid experimental bias, donors of different ages were randomly spread across the sequencing lanes. Using the same blood draw, the study looked at two additional independent replicas of 1 million unique cDNA reads for two donors, one aged 18 to 29 and the other aged 80 or older.

The donors were roughly 38 Caucasian individuals from Russia, aged 6 to 90 years, who were systemically healthy. Roughly 9 milliliters of peripheral blood were drawn from each donor into EDTA-treated Vacutainer tubes. Ficoll-Paque density-gradient centrifugation was used to isolate PBMCs, with at least 6.5 million obtained per sample. Total RNA was extracted from PBMCs with Trizol reagent, with at least 6 micrograms obtained per sample. Naive CD45RAhigh/CD27high T cell percentages were measured by flow cytometry on a PBMC aliquot from every donor. Library preparation was by 5' RACE. TCRdb lists the instrument as Illumina HiSeq 2500. The second PCR ran for roughly 7 to 11 cycles and used a J-beta primer mix along with a sample-barcoded 5' primer. A unique molecular identifier was introduced onto each TCR beta cDNA molecule by a template-switch 5' adaptor carrying 12 random nucleotides. Each sample yielded at least 2.5 million CDR3-containing paired-end reads. First-strand cDNA was synthesized from all RNA with the Mint cDNA synthesis kit, primed by a TRBC-specific oligonucleotide. Following uracil-DNA glycosylase treatment, a first 18-cycle PCR with universal primers M1SS and BC2_uni_R was performed on all cDNA. The paper's processing steps were these. Normalization of each sample was performed by random selection of 1 million high-quality reads, each carrying a distinct molecular identifier. Instead of being binned into consensus sequences, reads with shared molecular identifiers were discarded. MiTCR, run with a Q25 quality threshold and the strictest error-elimination algorithm, handled CDR3 identification, clonotype clustering and error correction. Lower-bound total TCR beta diversity was estimated with a nonparametric unseen species model using Euler transformation. TCRdb reran the public reads through fastp at Q25 and MiXCR, keeping productive beta chains. For every CDR3 protein sequence, its rows merge into one entry that carries the most common genes and DNA. These V and J calls rely on TCRdb rather than the paper's analysis. Within this sample are about 680,000 distinct CDR3 sequences, with approximately 49% of them counted one time only. Roughly a third of the sample goes to the ten largest clones.

The full study reports these points: Bulk unsorted PBMC profiling prevented conclusive comparison of naive and antigen-experienced compartments. As age increased, observed TCR beta diversity per million T cells dropped in a roughly linear way, and a significant reduction was already evident by age 40. Because the CMV infection status of the donors was unknown, age-related changes in expanded clonotypes may potentially have been confounded. Compared with the aged group, the long-lived group had more naive CD4+ T cells, fewer expanded clones and increased TCR diversity, suggesting age selection. Observed TCR beta diversity correlated strongly with the percentage of naive T cells measured by flow cytometry. Total diversity estimates from one million sequenced T cells were considered lower bounds and underestimates.

The rearrangement combines TRBV6-2 or TRBV6-3 with TRBJ1-1, with a weak D call of TRBD1 (5 bases match). Sequenced material: blood. The TCR was taken from a woman aged 55-69 years in good health. The DNA is TGTGCCAGCTGCAGGAGGCAGGGCAACACTGAAGCTTTCTTT. Translated, it reads CASCRRQGNTEAFF.